Below, one T cell receptor (beta chain) is given with its context. The record originates from a study of T-cell memory formation after mild COVID-19. Study at large: TCR clusters largely stayed donor specific.

TCRdb re-called the 5' RACE reads through MiXCR, storing one row per CDR3 protein. This sample has under 350,000 distinct CDR3 sequences, with 15% to 20% found just once. The CDR3 has 12 amino acids. With 11 bases clipped from V and 2 bases from J, the junction kept 6 bases outside the gene matches. CDR1 and CDR2 from the germline V gene are MNHEY and SVGAGI. The sequencing sample was made of PBMCs or a T cell subset sorted from them (not recorded which). This sequence joins TRBV6-5 and TRBJ2-7; 7 bases are a match to TRBD2. The sequence was obtained from a man aged 18 to 35 who had mild COVID-19 (a few samples of this study predate the infection). Cell type and time point are not known. The CDR3 nucleotides are TGTGCCTCGCGGGGGAGCACCTACGAGCAGTACTTC. Residues: CASRGSTYEQYF.